These T cell receptor beta chains were read from a single sample in a study of CD8 T cells in ankylosing spondylitis. Each CDR3 protein gets one entry after TCRdb re-called the 5' RACE reads with MiXCR. This sample carries roughly 350,000 distinct CDR3 sequences, 6.5% to 10% of them seen once, and the ten largest clones take about 14%. Sequences were obtained from blood, either unsorted or a sorted T cell fraction (not recorded which). All receptors derive from a male donor with ankylosing spondylitis. CDR3s include the opening cysteine and the closing phenylalanine or tryptophan. A D gene is named only where the DNA matches it firmly. Not all rows give a size; the values are once, few, many and, for expanded clones, a class.

V gene	J gene	D gene	clone size	CDR3 DNA	CDR3 protein
TRBV15	TRBJ1-2	-	many	TGTGCCACCAGCAGAGTCCAGGGACGGCTCTATGGCTACACCTTC	CATSRVQGRLYGYTF
TRBV6-2/TRBV6-3	TRBJ2-7	-	-	TGTGCCAGCACCCAGTTGGCCAGACCCTCCTACGAGCAGTACTTC	CASTQLARPSYEQYF
TRBV20-1	TRBJ2-1	-	many	TGCAGTGCTAGAGATTTGGGGTCCTACAATGAGCAGTTCTTC	CSARDLGSYNEQFF
TRBV29-1	TRBJ2-1	TRBD2	many	TGCAGCGTAGTAGACAGCGGGAAGAGAGACAATGAGCAGTTCTTC	CSVVDSGKRDNEQFF
TRBV28	TRBJ2-7	TRBD2	-	TGTGCCACTATCGTCGGACTAGCGGGGTACGAGCAGTACTTC	CATIVGLAGYEQYF
TRBV12-3/TRBV12-4	TRBJ2-2	TRBD2	few	TGTGCCAGCAGTACCCGGACTAGCGGGAAGTCCGGGGAGCTGTTTTTT	CASSTRTSGKSGELFF
TRBV24-1	TRBJ2-1	-	many	TGTGCCTCTGGGACTGACAATGAGCAGTTCTTC	CASGTDNEQFF
TRBV28	TRBJ2-2	TRBD2	-	TGTGCCAGCAAGCGGGAGCCCGGGGAGCTGTTTTTT	CASKREPGELFF
TRBV4-1	TRBJ1-1	-	-	TGCGCCAGCAGCCAGTATTGGGGCACTGAAGCTTTCTTT	CASSQYWGTEAFF
TRBV30	TRBJ2-1	-	-	TGTGCCTGGAGGGCAAGAGCGTTTAATGAGCAGTTCTTC	CAWRARAFNEQFF
TRBV18	TRBJ1-2	TRBD1	-	TGTGCCAGCTCACCTGACAGGGGACTTAACTATGGCTACACCTTC	CASSPDRGLNYGYTF
TRBV5-1	TRBJ2-1	TRBD2	many	TGTGCCAGCAGCCTTAGCGGGGGCAACTACAATGAGCAGTTCTTC	CASSLSGGNYNEQFF
TRBV5-1	TRBJ1-3	TRBD1	many	TGCGCCAGCAGCTGGGGTGCAGGGGGCTCTGGAAACACCATATATTTT	CASSWGAGGSGNTIYF
TRBV20-1	TRBJ2-7	TRBD2	-	TGCAGTGCTAGAGGACCAGCGGGAGGGTACGAGCAGTACTTC	CSARGPAGGYEQYF
TRBV7-9	TRBJ2-7	TRBD2	-	TGTGCCAGCAGCTTTCAAAGAGGACTAGCGGGAAATGGCGAGCAGTACTTC	CASSFQRGLAGNGEQYF
TRBV6-1	TRBJ2-7	-	-	TGTGCCAGCAGCCCGTCGGCGGGACGTATCTACGAGCAGTACTTC	CASSPSAGRIYEQYF
TRBV29-1	TRBJ2-7	TRBD1	-	TGCAGCGTGGGACCGGGACAGGGGGCGGTAGGCGAGCAGTACTTC	CSVGPGQGAVGEQYF
TRBV4-3	TRBJ2-1	-	many	TGCGCCAGCAGCCAAGGAGGTACCAATGAGCAGTTCTTC	CASSQGGTNEQFF
TRBV7-9	TRBJ2-1	-	-	TGTGCCAGCAGCTTAGATATGGAGGGAGAGCAGTTCTTC	CASSLDMEGEQFF
TRBV5-1	TRBJ2-7	TRBD2	few	TGCGCCAGCAGCTTGGTGCTAGCGGGAGGGTCTCTCTACGAGCAGTACTTC	CASSLVLAGGSLYEQYF
TRBV19	TRBJ2-5	-	-	TGTGCCAGTAGTATGGCGTGGGGCCGGGAGACCCAGTACTTC	CASSMAWGRETQYF
TRBV15	TRBJ2-1	-	many	TGTGCCACCAGCAGCGACGACTGGGATGATGAGCAGTTCTTC	CATSSDDWDDEQFF
TRBV5-1	TRBJ2-5	-	many	TGCGCCAGCAGCTTGGCTTGGGCCCGTCGAGAGACCCAGTACTTC	CASSLAWARRETQYF
TRBV7-9	TRBJ2-7	-	many	TGTGCCAGCAGCTTACGGCGGGGCGGGAACTCCGAGCAGTACTTC	CASSLRRGGNSEQYF
TRBV29-1	TRBJ2-1	TRBD2	-	TGCAGCGTTGGGTCTAGCGGGAGGGCCCTCAATGAGCAGTTCTTC	CSVGSSGRALNEQFF
TRBV3-1	TRBJ2-1	TRBD2	-	TGTGCCAGCAGCCTCGGGACTAGCGGGATAGATGAGCAGTTCTTC	CASSLGTSGIDEQFF
TRBV5-1	TRBJ2-5	TRBD2	few	TGCGCCAGCATCGCAAGCGGGGGTACTGGGACCCAGTACTTC	CASIASGGTGTQYF